This T cell receptor beta chain was sequenced for a study of cytomegalovirus exposure and HLA in healthy donors. It was with 60 Vbeta and 13 Jbeta primers that the PCR ran. The assay was immunoSEQ multiplex PCR, and TCRdb's table has in-frame clones only and misses some. The data show some 150,000 clones, about 70% seen once. A note on this clone: Its specificity is unknown.

Study-level findings and limits: Highly shared variants forming one cluster were likely a sequencing artifact. A later analysis found most CMV-associated TCR beta chains apparently HLA-restricted. Within an earlier analysis, most TCR beta V segments proved productive either about 90% or about 30% of the time.

Trimming removed 5 bases from V and 0 bases from J, with 11 bases in between. There are 14 residues in the CDR3. Germline V gene data show CDR1 as SGHVS and CDR2 as FQNEAQ. What was sequenced was PBMCs. This chain links TRBV7-8 with TRBJ2-7, with a possible D match to TRBD1 (6 bases). The source is a woman aged 35 to 49 in good health and CMV-seronegative. CDR3 coding DNA: TGTGCCAGCAGCCGGACAGCCACCTCCTACGAGCAGTACTTC. It translates to CASSRTATSYEQYF.